Shown below are 28 T cell receptor beta chains from a single sample sequenced in a study of T-cell memory formation after mild COVID-19. TCRdb ran MiXCR on the 5' RACE reads and lists one entry per CDR3 protein. The data show 450,000 or so distinct CDR3 sequences, around 27% seen once. Sequencing was performed on PBMCs or a T cell subset sorted from them (not recorded which). All receptors come from an adult woman who had mild COVID-19 (a few samples of this study predate the infection). Cell type and time point are not known.

This clonotype was seen a few times. The chain links TRBV30 to TRBJ1-5, with 12 positions matching TRBD1. Germline V lookup: CDR1 GTSNPN, CDR2 SVGIG (reference sequence). This CDR3 region has 16 residues. V shed 5 bases, J shed 1 base, and the junction held 6 bases outside the gene matches. The DNA for the CDR3 is TGTGCCTGGTCTGCCGGGACAGGGGGCAGCAATCAGCCCCAGCATTTT. Protein product: CAWSAGTGGSNQPQHF.

V is TRBV29-1 and J is TRBJ2-1; possibly TRBD1 for D (5 bases). Germline-derived CDR1 and CDR2 are SQVTM and ANQGSEA. V lost 3 bases and J lost 5, with 5 bases in between. The CDR3 is 11 amino acids. CDR3 region: CSVDRDNEQFF. DNA for the CDR3: TGCAGCGTTGACAGGGACAATGAGCAGTTCTTC.

A few counts support this clonotype. This chain links TRBV5-1 with TRBJ2-1; D is possibly TRBD1 (6 bases). The CDR3 spans 14 residues. The V gene lost 7 bases and the J gene lost 1 base, with 12 bases spanning the gap. Per the germline V gene, CDR1 is SGHRS and CDR2 is YFSETQ. CDR3 bases: TGCGCCAGCGCAAGGGGGAGTTCCTACAATGAGCAGTTCTTC. Translated, it gives CASARGSSYNEQFF.

This clonotype occurred a few times. V and J are TRBV12-3 or TRBV12-4 and TRBJ2-1; 9 positions agree with TRBD1. The length of the CDR3 is 15 residues. After removal of 6 bases from V and 8 bases from J, the junction contained 11 bases not matched to a gene. The DNA of the CDR3 is TGTGCCAGCAGACTCTCGGGACAGGGACCCTATGAGCAGTTCTTC. It is translated as CASRLSGQGPYEQFF.

The chain carries TRBV12-3 or TRBV12-4 and TRBJ2-3; TRBD2 might be the D (6 bases). This CDR3 region has 15 residues. V gave up 6 bases and J gave up 1 base, with 14 bases separating them. Here the CDR3 DNA reads TGTGCCAGCAGCCGATCGTGGGGGGGCACAGATACGCAGTATTTT. This gives the protein CASSRSWGGTDTQYF.

V and J are TRBV18 and TRBJ1-2, with D tentatively TRBD1 (6 bases). CDR1 and CDR2 (germline): KGHSH, LQKENI. There are 14 residues in the CDR3. The germline V and J ends were trimmed by 0 bases and 2 bases, with 7 bases remaining between them. Here the CDR3 reads CASSPPGQNYGYTF. The CDR3 DNA is TGTGCCAGCTCACCACCAGGACAGAACTATGGCTACACCTTC.

This clonotype was counted a few times. V and J are TRBV7-9 and TRBJ2-5; perhaps TRBD2 as D (6 bases). The CDR3 has 14 residues. The ends were cut back, 3 bases at V and 5 bases at J, with 13 bases in the middle. Germline V gene sequence: CDR1 SEHNR, CDR2 FQNEAQ (reference sequence). The CDR3 sequence: CASSFVRERETQYF. The CDR3, as DNA: TGTGCCAGCAGCTTCGTCCGGGAGAGGGAGACCCAGTACTTC. The full variable domain, with the rest looked up from reference TRBV7-9 and TRBJ2-5, is DTGVSQNPRHKITKRGQNVTFRCDPISEHNRLYWYRQTLGQGPEFLTYFQNEAQLEKSRLLSDRFSAERPKGSFSTLEIQRTEQGDSAMYLCASSFVRERETQYFGPGTRLLVL.

The gene calls are TRBV15 and TRBJ2-7; D might be TRBD2 (6 bases). Germline V gene sequence: CDR1 LNHNV, CDR2 YYDKDF (reference sequence). The CDR3 runs 17 residues. With 0 bases removed from V and 0 bases from J, the gap between germline ends came to 15 bases. The CDR3, as DNA: TGTGCCACCAGCAGAGATGGAGGAGGGGTCACCTCCTACGAGCAGTACTTC. Encoded protein: CATSRDGGGVTSYEQYF.

V is TRBV6-1 and J is TRBJ2-7, with D tentatively TRBD1 or TRBD2 (5 bases each). V lost 0 bases and J lost 7, with 19 bases in between. The CDR3 sequence is 16 residues long. Germline V gives CDR1 MNHNS, CDR2 SASEGT. For the CDR3, the DNA is TGTGCCAGCAGTGAAGCGGGACGGCTCCCACTAGGGGAGCAGTACTTC. This sequence encodes CASSEAGRLPLGEQYF.

This clonotype was picked up a small number of times. The rearrangement joins TRBV12-3 or TRBV12-4 to TRBJ2-1; D ambiguous. V was clipped by 10 bases and J by 5 bases, with 18 bases between them. The CDR3 runs to 14 residues. The CDR3 loop reads CATRRASNDNEQFF. For the CDR3, the DNA is TGTGCCACCCGAAGGGCCTCTAACGACAATGAGCAGTTCTTC.

The chain carries TRBV20-1 and TRBJ1-6; TRBD1 matches at 9 bases. The V and J ends lost 0 bases and 7 bases, in that order; junction bases with no gene match: 1. CDR3 length: 14 amino acids. Looked up from germline, CDR1 is DFQATT and CDR2 is SNEGSKA (reference sequence). CDR3 sequence (DNA): TGCAGTGCTAGAGAAGGGACAGGGAATTCACCCCTCCACTTT. Its translation is CSAREGTGNSPLHF.

This clonotype came up a few times. The chain has TRBV7-8 and TRBJ2-2, with D perhaps matching TRBD2 (5 bases). This CDR3 has 14 residues. Germline V lookup: CDR1 SGHVS, CDR2 FQNEAQ. The germline V and J ends were trimmed by 4 bases and 3 bases, with 9 bases remaining between them. The CDR3 nucleotides are TGTGCCAGCAGCTACCAGAGGGACACCGGGGAGCTGTTTTTT. Its protein is CASSYQRDTGELFF.

There are a few counts of this clonotype. The chain employs TRBV7-9 and TRBJ2-1; D perhaps matches TRBD2 (6 bases). Germline assignment: CDR1 SEHNR and CDR2 FQNEAQ (reference sequence). This CDR3 spans 11 amino acids. Trimming took off 8 bases at V and 5 bases at J, with 7 bases between the two ends. Here the CDR3 DNA reads TGTGCCAGCGTAGCGGACAATGAGCAGTTCTTC. It specifies CASVADNEQFF.

Here the CDR3 DNA reads TGTGCCACCTCTGGACAGGGAATCGGTGGCTACACCTTC. Protein: CATSGQGIGGYTF. The chain carries TRBV10-3 and TRBJ1-2; 8 bases fit TRBD1. J gave up 7 bases and V 10 bases, and 11 bases lay outside the gene matches. This CDR3 region has 13 residues. Germline V CDR1 and CDR2: ENHRY, SYGVKD.

This sequence joins TRBV2 and TRBJ2-5, with TRBD2 matching over 7 bases. CDR1 and CDR2 from the germline V gene are SNHLY and FYNNEI. This CDR3 comprises 13 residues. Trimming cost V 6 bases and J 7 bases; bases outside gene matches: 8. CDR3: CASRLAGEATQYF. CDR3 nucleotide sequence: TGTGCCAGCAGGTTGGCGGGGGAAGCGACCCAGTACTTC.

The chain carries TRBV5-1 and TRBJ2-5; D gene ambiguous. The germline V gene encodes CDR1 SGHRS and CDR2 YFSETQ. V dropped 6 bases and J dropped 8 bases, with 20 bases sitting between them. CDR3 length: 14 amino acids. The CDR3 bases are TGCGCCAGCAAGGTCGGAAAGCTCCTAGGTACCCAGTACTTC. Translation: CASKVGKLLGTQYF.

The rearrangement joins TRBV15 to TRBJ2-7; D unresolved. CDR1 and CDR2 (germline): LNHNV, YYDKDF (reference sequence). Trimming left V 0 bases short and J 4 bases short, with 10 bases between. CDR3 length: 14 amino acids. This CDR3 reads CATSRDVSSYEQYF. The CDR3, as DNA: TGTGCCACCAGCAGAGACGTATCCAGTTACGAGCAGTACTTC.

The chain couples TRBV9 to TRBJ1-2; D perhaps matches TRBD1 (5 bases). V was clipped by 0 bases and J by 2 bases, with 11 bases between them. The V gene's germline CDR1 is SGDLS and CDR2 YYNGEE. The CDR3 covers 15 residues. The CDR3 reads CASSVVGGPNYGYTF. The DNA of the CDR3 is TGTGCCAGCAGCGTAGTCGGGGGTCCCAACTATGGCTACACCTTC.

The chain uses TRBV6-2 or TRBV6-3 and TRBJ2-5; D uncertain. The V end lost 1 base, the J end lost 9 bases, and 6 bases lay between the germline ends. The germline V gene encodes CDR1 MNHEY and CDR2 SVGEGT. The CDR3 contains 11 residues. CDR3 region: CASSYFPSQYF. The CDR3 region has the DNA TGTGCCAGCAGTTACTTCCCCTCCCAGTACTTC.

As DNA, the CDR3 is TGTGCCAGCACCCCTTGGACAGCCGCAGATACGCAGTATTTT. Its translation is CASTPWTAADTQYF. V and J are TRBV7-9 and TRBJ2-3; weak D call: TRBD1 (6 bases). Germline CDR1 and CDR2: SEHNR and FQNEAQ (reference sequence). The CDR3 loop spans 14 amino acids. The germline V and J ends were trimmed by 7 bases and 4 bases, with 15 bases remaining between them.

This clonotype came up a few times. This chain uses TRBV6-5 with TRBJ2-1, with 14 bases matching TRBD2. CDR3 length: 15 residues. From germline, CDR1 is MNHEY and CDR2 SVGAGI. V dropped 6 bases and J dropped 9; count of bases not matched to a gene: 7. CDR3: CASRIPGLAGVEQFF. The CDR3 coding sequence is TGTGCCAGCAGAATACCGGGACTAGCGGGAGTTGAGCAGTTCTTC.

The V and J genes are TRBV29-1 and TRBJ1-1; D possibly corresponds to TRBD1 (5 bases). V dropped 8 bases and J dropped 3 bases, with 13 bases sitting between them. Germline assignment: CDR1 SQVTM and CDR2 ANQGSEA. The CDR3 totals 12 residues. CDR3 residues: CSSERGYTEAFF. DNA of the CDR3: TGCAGCTCCGAAAGGGGATACACTGAAGCTTTCTTT.

This clonotype has only a few counts. V usage is TRBV5-6 and J usage is TRBJ2-2; D might be TRBD2 (6 bases). The CDR3 has 13 residues. The germline V gene has CDR1 SGHDT and CDR2 YYEEEE. Trimming removed 2 bases from V and 6 bases from J, with 8 bases in between. In nucleotides, the CDR3 is TGTGCCAGCAGCTTAGCTAGCGCCGGGGAGCTGTTTTTT. Translation gives CASSLASAGELFF.

The CDR3 DNA sequence: TGTGCCTGGAGTTACGCGGGGTATTGGGACTATGGCTACACCTTC. Translation gives CAWSYAGYWDYGYTF. The V gene is TRBV30, the J gene TRBJ1-2; D gene ambiguous. This CDR3 contains 15 residues. The V end lost 2 bases, the J end lost 3 bases, and 16 bases lay between the germline ends. Germline-derived CDR1 and CDR2 are GTSNPN and SVGIG (reference sequence).

This clonotype has just a few counts. The gene calls are TRBV5-1 and TRBJ2-1; TRBD2 matches 12 bases. The length of the CDR3 is 21 residues. V was clipped by 5 bases and J by 0 bases; unmatched bases: 18. From germline, CDR1 is SGHRS and CDR2 YFSETQ. The CDR3 sequence is CASSLPTSTSGGLSSYNEQFF. CDR3 coding DNA: TGCGCCAGCAGTCTCCCAACGTCGACTAGCGGGGGTCTCAGCTCCTACAATGAGCAGTTCTTC.

The V gene is TRBV7-2, the J gene TRBJ1-2, with 10 nucleotides matching TRBD1. The CDR3 has 17 residues. The V and J ends lost 5 bases and 3 bases, in that order; junction bases with no gene match: 12. Germline V gives CDR1 SGHTA, CDR2 FQGNSA. The CDR3 DNA is TGTGCCAGCAGCGGAGGGACAGGGGCCCATTGGGACTATGGCTACACCTTC. Amino acid sequence: CASSGGTGAHWDYGYTF.

This clonotype was seen more than once but under ten times. The chain links TRBV3-1 to TRBJ1-3, with 11 positions matching TRBD1. Looked up from germline, CDR1 is LGHDT and CDR2 is YNNKEL (reference sequence). This CDR3 has 16 amino acids. The V and J ends lost 1 base and 2 bases, in that order; junction bases with no gene match: 1. CDR3 region: CASSQGTGGTGNTIYF. The CDR3, as DNA: TGTGCCAGCAGCCAAGGGACAGGGGGCACTGGAAACACCATATATTTT.

This clonotype has a handful of counts. The chain carries TRBV5-1 and TRBJ2-3; 14 nucleotides line up with TRBD2. The CDR3 runs to 18 residues. The V gene's germline CDR1 is SGHRS and CDR2 YFSETQ. The V and J ends lost 4 bases and 0 bases, in that order; junction bases with no gene match: 7. For the CDR3, the DNA is TGCGCCAGCAGCCCCTGGACTAGCGGGGGGACTAGCACAGATACGCAGTATTTT. It specifies CASSPWTSGGTSTDTQYF.